This T cell receptor beta chain was found in a study of blood T cell repertoires in COVID-19. Trimming left V 1 base short and J 1 base short, with 17 bases between. The length of the CDR3 is 18 residues. Looked up from germline, CDR1 is MNHNS and CDR2 is SASEGT. Original analysis: Nucleated cell number was recorded as an estimate derived from reference gene primer amplification. TCRdb's copy holds only in-frame clones and misses some; the assay was immunoSEQ multiplex PCR. V, J and clone size reflect that table, while D and trimming were determined from the DNA. The sample holds approximately 180,000 clones; approximately 78% are singletons and the top ten take 17%. Categorization into cohorts depended on clinical history that participants reported. Each recovered donor of Cohort 3 presented with two negative PCRs, clearance, or symptom resolution.

The sample was PBMCs or T cells enriched from blood (not recorded which). The rearrangement uses TRBV6-1 and TRBJ1-5, with D perhaps TRBD1 (6 bases). The TCR comes from a woman between 45 and 65 years old who had recovered from COVID-19. CDR3 DNA sequence: TGTGCCAGCAGTGAAGGGGGAAGGGGGAGGGTAAGCAATCAGCCCCAGCATTTT. This gives the protein CASSEGGRGRVSNQPQHF.